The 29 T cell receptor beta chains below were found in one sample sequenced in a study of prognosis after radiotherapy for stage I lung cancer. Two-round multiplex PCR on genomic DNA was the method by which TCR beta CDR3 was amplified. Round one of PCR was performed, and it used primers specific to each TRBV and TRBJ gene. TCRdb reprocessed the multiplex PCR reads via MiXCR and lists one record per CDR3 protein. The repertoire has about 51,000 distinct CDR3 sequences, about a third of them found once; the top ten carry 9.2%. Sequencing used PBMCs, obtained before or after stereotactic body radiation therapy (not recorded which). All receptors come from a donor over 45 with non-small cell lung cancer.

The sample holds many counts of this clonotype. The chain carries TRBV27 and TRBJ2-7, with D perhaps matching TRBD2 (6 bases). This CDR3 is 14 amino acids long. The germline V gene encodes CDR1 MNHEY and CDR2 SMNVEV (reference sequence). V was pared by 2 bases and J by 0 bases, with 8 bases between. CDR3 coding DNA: TGTGCCAGCAGTTTAGGGCGGGACTCCTACGAGCAGTACTTC. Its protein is CASSLGRDSYEQYF.

The CDR3 loop reads CASSLCRRSGSGELFF. The CDR3 region has the DNA TGTGCCAGCAGCTTGTGTCGCCGAAGTGGCTCCGGGGAGCTGTTTTTT. The V gene is TRBV7-8, the J gene TRBJ2-2; D remains unclear. Trimming cost V 3 bases and J 6 bases, with 17 bases left between them. The CDR3 covers 16 residues. CDR1 and CDR2 (germline): SGHVS, FQNEAQ.

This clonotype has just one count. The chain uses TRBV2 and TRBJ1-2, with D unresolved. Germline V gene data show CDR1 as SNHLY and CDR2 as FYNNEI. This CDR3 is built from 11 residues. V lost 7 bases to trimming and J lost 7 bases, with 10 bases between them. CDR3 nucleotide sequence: TGTGCCAGCACCCGGACTCTTGGCTACACCTTC. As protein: CASTRTLGYTF. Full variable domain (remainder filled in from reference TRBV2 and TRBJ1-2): EPEVTQTPSHQVTQMGQEVILRCVPISNHLYFYWYRQILGQKVEFLVSFYNNEISEKSEIFDDQFSVERPDGSNFTLKIRSTKLEDSAMYFCASTRTLGYTFGSGTRLTVV.

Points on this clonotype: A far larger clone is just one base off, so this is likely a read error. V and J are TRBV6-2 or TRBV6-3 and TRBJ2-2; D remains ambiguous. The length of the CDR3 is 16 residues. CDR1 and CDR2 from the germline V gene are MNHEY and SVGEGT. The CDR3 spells CASSPSPDPTTVELFF. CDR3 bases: TGTGCCAGCAGTCCGTCGCCAGACCCCACCACCGTGGAGCTGTTTTTT.

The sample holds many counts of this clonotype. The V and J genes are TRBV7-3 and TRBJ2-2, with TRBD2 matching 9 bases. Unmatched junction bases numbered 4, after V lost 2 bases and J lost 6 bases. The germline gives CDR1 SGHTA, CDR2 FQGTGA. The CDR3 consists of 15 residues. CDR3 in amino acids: CASSLQAGGAGELFF. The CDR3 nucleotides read TGTGCCAGCAGCTTACAAGCGGGAGGCGCCGGGGAGCTGTTTTTT.

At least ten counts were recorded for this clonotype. The CDR3 region has the DNA TGTGCCAGCAAGGGTAGCGGGAGTTTAGAGACCCAGTACTTC. Amino acids: CASKGSGSLETQYF. V is TRBV28 and J is TRBJ2-5; 9 nucleotides align to TRBD2. The V gene end was trimmed by 7 bases and the J gene end by 4 bases; junction bases not matched to a gene: 7. Per the germline V gene, CDR1 is MDHEN and CDR2 is SYDVKM. CDR3 size: 14 residues.

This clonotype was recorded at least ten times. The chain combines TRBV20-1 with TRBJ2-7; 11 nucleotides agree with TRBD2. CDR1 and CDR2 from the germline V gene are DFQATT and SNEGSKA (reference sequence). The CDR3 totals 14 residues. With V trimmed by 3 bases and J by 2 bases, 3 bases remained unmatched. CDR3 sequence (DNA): TGCAGTGCTAGTAAGACTAGCGGGACCTACGAGCAGTACTTC. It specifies CSASKTSGTYEQYF.

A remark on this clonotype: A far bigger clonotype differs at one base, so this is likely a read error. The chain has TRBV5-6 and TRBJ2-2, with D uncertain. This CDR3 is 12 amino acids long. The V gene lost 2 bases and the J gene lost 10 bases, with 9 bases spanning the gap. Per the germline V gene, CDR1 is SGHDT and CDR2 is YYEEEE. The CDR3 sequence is CASSFRSVELFF. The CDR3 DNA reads TGTGCCAGCAGCTTTAGGTCGGTGGAGCTGTTTTTT.

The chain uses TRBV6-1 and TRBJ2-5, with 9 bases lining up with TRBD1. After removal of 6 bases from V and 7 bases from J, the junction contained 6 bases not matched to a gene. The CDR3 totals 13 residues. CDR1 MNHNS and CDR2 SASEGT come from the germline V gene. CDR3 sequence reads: CASSLQGAVTQYF. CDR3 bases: TGTGCCAGCAGCCTACAGGGGGCTGTGACCCAGTACTTC.

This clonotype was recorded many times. CDR3: CASSLSAGGWTDTQYF. The CDR3 DNA follows: TGTGCCAGCAGTTTAAGTGCGGGCGGTTGGACAGATACGCAGTATTTT. The chain recombines TRBV27 with TRBJ2-3, with D perhaps TRBD2 (5 bases). With 2 bases removed from V and 3 bases from J, the gap between germline ends came to 15 bases. The CDR3 is made up of 16 amino acids. From germline, CDR1 is MNHEY and CDR2 SMNVEV (reference sequence).

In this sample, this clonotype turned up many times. The CDR3 loop reads CASSAAPLPDPITQYF. The CDR3 region has the DNA TGCGCCAGCAGCGCGGCCCCACTCCCAGACCCTATTACGCAGTATTTT. The genes are TRBV5-1 and TRBJ2-3; D not resolved. The germline V gene has CDR1 SGHRS and CDR2 YFSETQ. Trimming shortened V by 4 bases and J by 8 bases, and 23 bases separated the two germline ends. The CDR3 sequence is 16 residues long.

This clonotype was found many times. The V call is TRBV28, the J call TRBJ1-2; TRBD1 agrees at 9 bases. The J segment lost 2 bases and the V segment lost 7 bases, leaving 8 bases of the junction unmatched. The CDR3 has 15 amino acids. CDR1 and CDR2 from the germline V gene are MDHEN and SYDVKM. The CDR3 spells CASIPGDRVNYGYTF. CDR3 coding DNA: TGTGCCAGCATCCCTGGGGACAGGGTAAACTATGGCTACACCTTC.

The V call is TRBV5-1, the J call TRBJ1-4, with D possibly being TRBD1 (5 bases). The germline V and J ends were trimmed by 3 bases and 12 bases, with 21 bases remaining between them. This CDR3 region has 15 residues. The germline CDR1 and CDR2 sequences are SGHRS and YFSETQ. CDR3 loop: CASSYEGPHKGQLFF. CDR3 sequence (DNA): TGCGCCAGCAGCTACGAGGGGCCCCACAAAGGGCAACTGTTTTTT. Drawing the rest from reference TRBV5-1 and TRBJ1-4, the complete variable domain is KAGVTQTPRYLIKTRGQQVTLSCSPISGHRSVSWYQQTPGQGLQFLFEYFSETQRNKGNFPGRFSGRQFSNSRSEMNVSTLELGDSALYLCASSYEGPHKGQLFFGSGTQLSVL.

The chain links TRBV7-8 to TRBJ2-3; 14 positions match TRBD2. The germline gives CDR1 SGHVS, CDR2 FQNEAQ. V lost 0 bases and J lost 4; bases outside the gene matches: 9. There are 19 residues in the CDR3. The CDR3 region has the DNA TGTGCCAGCAGCTTAGCGCGGCGACTAGCGGGAGGGCCGCCAGATACGCAGTATTTT. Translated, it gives CASSLARRLAGGPPDTQYF. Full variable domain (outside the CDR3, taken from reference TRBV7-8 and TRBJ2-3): GAGVSQSPRYKVAKRGQDVALRCDPISGHVSLFWYQQALGQGPEFLTYFQNEAQLDKSGLPSDRFFAERPEGSVSTLKIQRTQQEDSAVYLCASSLARRLAGGPPDTQYFGPGTRLTVL.

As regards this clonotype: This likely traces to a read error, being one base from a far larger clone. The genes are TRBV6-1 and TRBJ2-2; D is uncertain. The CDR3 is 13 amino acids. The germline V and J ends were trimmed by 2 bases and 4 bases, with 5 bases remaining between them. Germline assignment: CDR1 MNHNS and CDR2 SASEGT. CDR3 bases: TGTGCCAGCAGTGAATGGGGCACCGGGGAGCTGTTTTTT. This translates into CASSEWGTGELFF.

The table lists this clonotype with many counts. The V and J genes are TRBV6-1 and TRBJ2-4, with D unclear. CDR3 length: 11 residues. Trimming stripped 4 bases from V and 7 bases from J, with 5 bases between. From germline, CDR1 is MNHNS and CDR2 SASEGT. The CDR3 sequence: CASSAFNIQYF. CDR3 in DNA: TGTGCCAGCAGTGCCTTTAACATTCAGTACTTC.

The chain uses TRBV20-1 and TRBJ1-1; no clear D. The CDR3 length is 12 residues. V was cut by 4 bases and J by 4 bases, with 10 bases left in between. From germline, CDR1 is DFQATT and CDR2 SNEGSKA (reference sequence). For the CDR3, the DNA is TGCAGTGCTATCCTCGGACGCACTGAAGCTTTCTTT. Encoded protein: CSAILGRTEAFF.

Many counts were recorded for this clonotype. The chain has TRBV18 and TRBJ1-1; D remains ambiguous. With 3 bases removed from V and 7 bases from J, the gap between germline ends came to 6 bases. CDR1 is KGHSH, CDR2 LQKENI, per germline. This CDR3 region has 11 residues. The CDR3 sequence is CASSPGIEAFF. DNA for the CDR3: TGTGCCAGCTCACCCGGGATTGAAGCTTTCTTT. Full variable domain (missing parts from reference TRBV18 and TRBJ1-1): NAGVMQNPRHLVRRRGQEARLRCSPMKGHSHVYWYRQLPEEGLKFMVYLQKENIIDESGMPKERFSAEFPKEGPSILRIQQVVRGDSAAYFCASSPGIEAFFGQGTRLTVV.

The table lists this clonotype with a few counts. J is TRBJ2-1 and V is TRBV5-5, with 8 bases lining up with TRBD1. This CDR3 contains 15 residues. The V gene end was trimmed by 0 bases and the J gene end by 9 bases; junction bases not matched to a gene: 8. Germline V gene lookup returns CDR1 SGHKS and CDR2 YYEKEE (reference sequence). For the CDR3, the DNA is TGTGCCAGCAGCTTGGGGCCAGGGGGCCGGCGTGAGCAGTTCTTC. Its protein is CASSLGPGGRREQFF.

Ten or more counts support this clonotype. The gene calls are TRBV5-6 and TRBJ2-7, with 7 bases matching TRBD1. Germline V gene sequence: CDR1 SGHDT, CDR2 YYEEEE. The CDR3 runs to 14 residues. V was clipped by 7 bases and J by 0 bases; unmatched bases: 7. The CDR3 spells CASGDSASSYEQYF. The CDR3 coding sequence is TGTGCCAGCGGGGACAGTGCCTCCTCCTACGAGCAGTACTTC.

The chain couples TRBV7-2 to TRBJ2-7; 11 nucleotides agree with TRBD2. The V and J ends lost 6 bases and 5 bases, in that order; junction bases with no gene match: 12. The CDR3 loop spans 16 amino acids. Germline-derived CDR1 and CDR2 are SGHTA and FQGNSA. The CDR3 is CASSSGVLAGVHEQYF. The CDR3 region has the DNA TGTGCCAGCAGTTCGGGAGTACTAGCGGGAGTTCACGAGCAGTACTTC.

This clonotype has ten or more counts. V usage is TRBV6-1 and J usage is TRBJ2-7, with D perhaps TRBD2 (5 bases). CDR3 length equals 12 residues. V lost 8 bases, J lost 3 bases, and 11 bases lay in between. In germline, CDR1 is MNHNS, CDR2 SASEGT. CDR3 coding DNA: TGTGCCAGCTCCCGGGATATCTACGAGCAGTACTTC. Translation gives CASSRDIYEQYF.

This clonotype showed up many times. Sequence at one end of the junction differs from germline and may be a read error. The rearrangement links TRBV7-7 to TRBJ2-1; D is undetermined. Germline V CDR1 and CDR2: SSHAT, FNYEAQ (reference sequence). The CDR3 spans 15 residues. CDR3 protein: CASSLGPTGYNEQFF. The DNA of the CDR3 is TGTGCTAGCAGCTTAGGTCCCACGGGCTACAATGAGCAGTTCTTC.

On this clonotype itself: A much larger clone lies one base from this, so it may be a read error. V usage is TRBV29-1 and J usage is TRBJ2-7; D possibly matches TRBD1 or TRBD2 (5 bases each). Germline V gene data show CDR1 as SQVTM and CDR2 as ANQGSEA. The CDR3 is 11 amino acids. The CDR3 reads CSAIGWDEHYF. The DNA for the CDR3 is TGCAGCGCTATCGGGTGGGACGAGCATTACTTC.

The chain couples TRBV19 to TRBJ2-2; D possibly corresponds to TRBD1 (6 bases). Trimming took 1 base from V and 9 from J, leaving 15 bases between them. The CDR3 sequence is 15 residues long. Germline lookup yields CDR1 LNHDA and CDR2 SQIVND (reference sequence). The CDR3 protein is CASSIVGGASWELFF. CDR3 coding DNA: TGTGCCAGTAGTATAGTAGGGGGAGCGAGTTGGGAGCTGTTTTTT.

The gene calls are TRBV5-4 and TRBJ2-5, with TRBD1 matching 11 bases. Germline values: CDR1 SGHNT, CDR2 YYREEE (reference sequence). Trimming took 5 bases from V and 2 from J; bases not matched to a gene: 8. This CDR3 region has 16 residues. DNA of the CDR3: TGTGCCAGCAGTTCGGGACAGGGGGAAGGTCAAGAGACCCAGTACTTC. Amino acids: CASSSGQGEGQETQYF.

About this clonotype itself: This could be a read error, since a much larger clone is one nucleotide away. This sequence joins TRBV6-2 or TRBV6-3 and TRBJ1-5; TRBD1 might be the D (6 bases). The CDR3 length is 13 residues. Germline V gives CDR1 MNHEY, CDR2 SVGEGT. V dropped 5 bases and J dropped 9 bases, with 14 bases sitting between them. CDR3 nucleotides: TGTGCCAGCAGTCCGGGACAATGTCGGCCCCAGCATTTT. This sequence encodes CASSPGQCRPQHF.

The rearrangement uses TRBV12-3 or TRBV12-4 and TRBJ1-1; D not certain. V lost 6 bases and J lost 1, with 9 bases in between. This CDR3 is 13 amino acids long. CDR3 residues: CASSSNANTEAFF. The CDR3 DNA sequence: TGTGCCAGCAGCTCAAATGCGAACACTGAAGCTTTCTTT.

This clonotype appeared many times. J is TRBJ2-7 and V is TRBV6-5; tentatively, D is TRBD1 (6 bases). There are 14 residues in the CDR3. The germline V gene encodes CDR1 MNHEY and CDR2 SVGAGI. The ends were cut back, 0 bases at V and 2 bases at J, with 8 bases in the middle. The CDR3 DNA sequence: TGTGCCAGCAGTTACTCAGGGGGAACCTACGAGCAGTACTTC. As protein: CASSYSGGTYEQYF.